This TCR beta chain was profiled in a study of T cells in Graves' hyperthyroidism and ophthalmopathy (dated by TCRdb to about 2019). Turning to the overall study: Peripheral blood was sampled at the time of initial diagnosis, prior to any treatment. To identify TCR V-J signatures that set the groups apart, the researchers used a discovery cohort of about a hundred patients, made up of 40 to 45 with Graves' ophthalmopathy and 57 with stable Graves' hyperthyroidism. Prospective prediction of ophthalmopathy was tested in an independent validation cohort of fewer than 20 hyperthyroidism patients and 15 to 17 patients who later progressed to ophthalmopathy. For training and testing, the roughly 97 patients in the discovery cohort were randomly divided in a 7:3 ratio. Thyroid tissue and blood T-cell repertoires from about 6 Graves' hyperthyroidism patients were also compared in the study. Following sampling, methimazole starting at 30 mg daily was given to hyperthyroidism patients, and high-dose intravenous methylprednisolone was given to ophthalmopathy patients. TCR Vbeta CDR3 sequencing of 120 to 150 peripheral blood samples (43 ophthalmopathy, approximately 80 hyperthyroidism and around 17 progressor patients) is reported in the paper.

This clonotype was recorded many times. Its target antigen remains unknown. No base qualities exist here, and no much larger clone lies one base off it. General findings and caveats noted by the study authors: A model built on a 13 V-J signature distinguished ophthalmopathy from stable hyperthyroidism, reaching 85% to 90% sensitivity and around 81% specificity in cross-validation and 80%/75% in testing. Sample size was not statistically predetermined, and investigators were not blinded to group allocation. During validation, the model predicted progression to ophthalmopathy a median of around six months ahead of onset, with around 71% sensitivity and roughly 75% specificity. Most expanded thyroid clonotypes (frequency above 0.001) were also detected in blood, a finding suggesting that blood repertoires may reflect thyroid immune responses.

Hyperthyroidism patients were aged 18 to 65 years and newly diagnosed, with disease duration of less than 2 months. Exclusion was applied to patients with uncontrolled infections, other autoimmune diseases, pregnancy or lactation. Diagnoses were established on the basis of clinical symptoms, serum thyroxine and TRAb, thyroid ultrasound, and orbital computed tomography. For progressor patients, blood was drawn at the first diagnosis of hyperthyroidism, before any ophthalmopathy symptoms had appeared. Ficoll-Paque density gradient centrifugation was used to isolate PBMCs from under 11 ml of fresh peripheral blood. Progressor patients were initially diagnosed with Graves' hyperthyroidism and developed ophthalmopathy during follow-up. Trizol reagent was used to extract total RNA, and RNA quality was then checked on an Agilent 2100 Bioanalyzer. The germline V gene sets CDR1 to SGHAT and CDR2 to FQNNGV. V was cut back by 5 bases and J by 2 bases, leaving a gap of 19 bases between them. The CDR3 goes from the cysteine to the phenylalanine over 16 residues. The CDR3 DNA has 48 bases and is translated from base 1.

The TCR beta CDR3 regions were amplified from the RNA transcripts. For the first round of RT-PCR on the TCR CDR3, the HTBI primer set was used together with the Qiagen OneStep RT-PCR kit. The libraries were constructed in a second round of multiplex PCR and then size-selected and purified. Sequencing of the libraries was done on an Illumina HiSeq2000 using paired-end 100 bp reads. In the source study's methods: SOAPnuke was used to process the raw data, removing reads that contained adapters or uncalled bases, had a mean Phred below 15, or lacked an exact match to the constant primer or identifier. High-quality paired reads were merged with COPE v1.2.5, and unique nucleotide sequences were defined as clonotypes. MiTCR v1.1 was used to align the clonotypes against IMGT TRBV, TRBD and TRBJ reference segments. Analysis was restricted to V-J combinations with a frequency above 0.0001, which covered over 98% of repertoires. The TCS score was defined as F50 (clonal expansion) divided by E x V (chaos), with BLOSUM62-based TCRdist calculated between CDR3 peptides within each V-J. Welch's t-statistics and random forest reduced 514 V-J features to about 12, which were used in a naive Bayes classifier (R e1071). TCRdb ran its own pipeline on the public reads, namely fastp trimming at Q25 and MiXCR clone calling, and kept in-frame beta chains. Identical CDR3 proteins give one entry, which carries the most common genes and DNA. These V and J calls derive from TCRdb rather than the authors' analysis. The sample profile shows about 280,000 distinct CDR3 sequences; 20% to 25% of them were found once. Roughly a quarter of the sample is held by the ten biggest clonotypes.

The chain was built from TRBV11-2 and TRBJ2-7, and the D gene may be TRBD1, 5 bases matching. Sequenced: blood. This TCR was sampled from a man aged 40-55 years with Graves' hyperthyroidism that later progressed to Graves' ophthalmopathy. The CDR3 region: CASSLSVTELTYEQYF. The nucleotides are TGTGCCAGCAGCCTGTCAGTGACAGAACTAACCTACGAGCAGTACTTC.